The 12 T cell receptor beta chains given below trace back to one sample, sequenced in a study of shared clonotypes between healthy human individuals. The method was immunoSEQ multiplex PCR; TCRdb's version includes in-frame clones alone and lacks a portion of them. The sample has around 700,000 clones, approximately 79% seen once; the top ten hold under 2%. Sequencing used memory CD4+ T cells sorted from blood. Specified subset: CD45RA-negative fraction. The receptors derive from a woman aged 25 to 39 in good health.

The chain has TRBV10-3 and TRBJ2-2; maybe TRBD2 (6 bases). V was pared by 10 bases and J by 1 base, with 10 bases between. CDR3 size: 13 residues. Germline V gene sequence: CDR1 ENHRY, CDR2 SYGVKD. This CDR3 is CATRDLNTGELFF. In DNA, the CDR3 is TGTGCCACCAGGGACTTGAACACCGGGGAGCTGTTTTTT.

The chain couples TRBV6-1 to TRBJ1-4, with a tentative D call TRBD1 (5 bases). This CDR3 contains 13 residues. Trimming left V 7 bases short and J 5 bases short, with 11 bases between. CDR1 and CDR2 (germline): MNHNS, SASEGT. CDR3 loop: CASKTGGNEKLFF. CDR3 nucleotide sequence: TGTGCCAGCAAAACAGGCGGAAATGAAAAACTGTTTTTT.

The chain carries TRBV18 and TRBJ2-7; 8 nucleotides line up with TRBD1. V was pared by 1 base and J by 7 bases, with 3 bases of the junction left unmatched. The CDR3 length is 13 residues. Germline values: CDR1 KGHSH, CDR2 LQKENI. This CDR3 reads CASSPLGQGEQYF. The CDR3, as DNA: TGTGCCAGCTCACCACTTGGACAGGGTGAGCAGTACTTC. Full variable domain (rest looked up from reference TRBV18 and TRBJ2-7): NAGVMQNPRHLVRRRGQEARLRCSPMKGHSHVYWYRQLPEEGLKFMVYLQKENIIDESGMPKERFSAEFPKEGPSILRIQQVVRGDSAAYFCASSPLGQGEQYFGPGTRLTVT.

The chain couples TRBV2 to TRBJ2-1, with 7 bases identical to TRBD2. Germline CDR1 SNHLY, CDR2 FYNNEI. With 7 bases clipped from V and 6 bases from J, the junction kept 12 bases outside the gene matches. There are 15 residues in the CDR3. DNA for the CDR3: TGTGCCAGCACTAAGTGGGAGGGCTATGGCAATGAGCAGTTCTTC. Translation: CASTKWEGYGNEQFF.

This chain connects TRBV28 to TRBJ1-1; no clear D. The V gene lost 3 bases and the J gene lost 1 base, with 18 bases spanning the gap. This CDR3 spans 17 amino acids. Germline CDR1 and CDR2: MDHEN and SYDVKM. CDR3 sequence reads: CASSLAGPPSGNTEAFF. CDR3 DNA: TGTGCCAGCAGTTTGGCAGGACCGCCTTCGGGGAACACTGAAGCTTTCTTT.

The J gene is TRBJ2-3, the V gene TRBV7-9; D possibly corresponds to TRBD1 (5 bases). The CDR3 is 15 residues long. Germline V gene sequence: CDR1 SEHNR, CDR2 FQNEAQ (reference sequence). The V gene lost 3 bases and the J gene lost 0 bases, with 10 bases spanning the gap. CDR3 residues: CASSFWGASTDTQYF. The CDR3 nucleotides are TGTGCCAGCAGCTTCTGGGGCGCGAGCACAGATACGCAGTATTTT.

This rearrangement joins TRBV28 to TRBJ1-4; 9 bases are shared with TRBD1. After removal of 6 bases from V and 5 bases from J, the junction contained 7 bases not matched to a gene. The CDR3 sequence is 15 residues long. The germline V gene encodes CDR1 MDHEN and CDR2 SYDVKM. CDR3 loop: CASRSPGQGNEKLFF. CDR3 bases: TGTGCCAGCAGGTCGCCGGGACAGGGAAATGAAAAACTGTTTTTT.

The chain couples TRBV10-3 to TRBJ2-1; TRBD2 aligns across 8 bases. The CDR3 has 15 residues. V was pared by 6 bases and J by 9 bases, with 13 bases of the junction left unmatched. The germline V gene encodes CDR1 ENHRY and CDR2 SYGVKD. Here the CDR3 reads CAIRERESVGGEQFF. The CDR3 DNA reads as TGTGCCATCAGGGAGCGGGAGTCGGTCGGTGGTGAGCAGTTCTTC.

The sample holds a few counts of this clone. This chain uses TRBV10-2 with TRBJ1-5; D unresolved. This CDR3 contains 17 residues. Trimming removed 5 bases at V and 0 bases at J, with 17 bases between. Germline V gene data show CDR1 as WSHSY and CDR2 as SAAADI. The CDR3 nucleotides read TGCGCCAGCAGTTCGGGAGGGAAGATGAATAGCAATCAGCCCCAGCATTTT. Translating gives CASSSGGKMNSNQPQHF.

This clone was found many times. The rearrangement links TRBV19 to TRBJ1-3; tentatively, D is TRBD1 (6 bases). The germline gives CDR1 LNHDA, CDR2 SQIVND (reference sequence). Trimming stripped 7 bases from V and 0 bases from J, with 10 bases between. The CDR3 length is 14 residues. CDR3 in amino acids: CASKDRPSGNTIYF. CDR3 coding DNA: TGTGCCAGTAAGGACAGACCCTCTGGAAACACCATATATTTT.

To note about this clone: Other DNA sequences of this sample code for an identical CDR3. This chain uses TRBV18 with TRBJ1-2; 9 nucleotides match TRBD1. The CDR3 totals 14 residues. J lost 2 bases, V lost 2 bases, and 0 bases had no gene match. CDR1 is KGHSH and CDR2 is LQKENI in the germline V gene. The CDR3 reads CASSPGTGNYGYTF. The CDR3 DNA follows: TGTGCCAGCTCACCAGGGACAGGGAACTATGGCTACACCTTC.

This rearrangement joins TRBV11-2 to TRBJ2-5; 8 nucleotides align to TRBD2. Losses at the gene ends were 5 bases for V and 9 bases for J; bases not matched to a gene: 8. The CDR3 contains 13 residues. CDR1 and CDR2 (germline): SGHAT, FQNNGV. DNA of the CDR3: TGTGCCAGCAGCCCGGGACTAGAGACGCCCCAGTACTTC. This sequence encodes CASSPGLETPQYF. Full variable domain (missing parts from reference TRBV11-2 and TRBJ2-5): EAGVAQSPRYKIIEKRQSVAFWCNPISGHATLYWYQQILGQGPKLLIQFQNNGVVDDSQLPKDRFSAERLKGVDSTLKIQPAKLEDSAVYLCASSPGLETPQYFGPGTRLLVL.